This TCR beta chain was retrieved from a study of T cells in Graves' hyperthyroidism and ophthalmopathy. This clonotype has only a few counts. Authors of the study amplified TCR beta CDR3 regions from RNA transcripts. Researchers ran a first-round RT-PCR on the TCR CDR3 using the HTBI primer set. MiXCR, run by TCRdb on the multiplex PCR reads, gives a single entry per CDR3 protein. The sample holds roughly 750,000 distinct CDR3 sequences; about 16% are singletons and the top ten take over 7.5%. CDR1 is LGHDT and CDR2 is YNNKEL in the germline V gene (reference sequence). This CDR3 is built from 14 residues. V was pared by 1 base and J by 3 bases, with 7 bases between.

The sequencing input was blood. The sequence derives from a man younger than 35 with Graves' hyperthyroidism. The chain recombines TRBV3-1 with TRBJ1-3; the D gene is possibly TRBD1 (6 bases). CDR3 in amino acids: CASSQGGGGNTIYF. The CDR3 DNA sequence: TGTGCCAGCAGCCAAGGAGGGGGTGGAAACACCATATATTTT.